The 31 T cell receptor beta chains presented below share a single source sample, sequenced in a study of blood T cell repertoires in COVID-19. Clones were sequenced by immunoSEQ multiplex PCR, and TCRdb holds only the in-frame ones, with some missing. The sample shows roughly 50,000 clones, more than 90% of them seen only once. Sequences were obtained from peripheral blood. These receptors were taken from a man in his fifties or sixties with acute or convalescent COVID-19.

V and J are TRBV6-5 and TRBJ1-6; D not certain. The CDR3 consists of 14 residues. In germline, CDR1 is MNHEY, CDR2 SVGAGI. Trimming shortened V by 8 bases and J by 0 bases, and 8 bases separated the two germline ends. The CDR3 sequence: CASGRSSYNSPLHF. The CDR3 DNA reads TGTGCCAGCGGGAGGAGCTCCTATAATTCACCCCTCCACTTT.

The rearrangement uses TRBV7-9 and TRBJ1-2, with 7 positions matching TRBD1. The CDR3 loop spans 13 amino acids. Germline CDR1 reads SEHNR; CDR2 reads FQNEAQ (reference sequence). V lost 5 bases, J lost 4 bases, and 4 bases stayed unmatched. As DNA, the CDR3 is TGTGCCAGCAGCCCACAGGGGTCCTATGGCTACACCTTC. This codes for CASSPQGSYGYTF. The full variable domain, its missing parts supplied by reference TRBV7-9 and TRBJ1-2, is DTGVSQNPRHKITKRGQNVTFRCDPISEHNRLYWYRQTLGQGPEFLTYFQNEAQLEKSRLLSDRFSAERPKGSFSTLEIQRTEQGDSAMYLCASSPQGSYGYTFGSGTRLTVV.

The genes are TRBV21-1 and TRBJ2-1; the table names TRBD2, a call not compared with the DNA. TRBV21-1 is reported as a pseudogene. The CDR3 has 15 residues. In DNA, the CDR3 is TGTGCCAGCAGCAAAGTGACTAGCGGGGGTAATGAGCAGTTCTTC. Its translation: CASSKVTSGGNEQFF.

The chain has TRBV11-2 and TRBJ2-2; 11 positions match TRBD2. Trimming at V came to 4 bases and at J to 5 bases, leaving 9 bases not matched to a gene. The CDR3 has 17 residues. Germline CDR1 SGHAT, CDR2 FQNNGV. The CDR3, as DNA: TGTGCCAGCAGCTCACTAGCGGGAGCCCAGGTTACCGGGGAGCTGTTTTTT. Its protein is CASSSLAGAQVTGELFF.

The chain joins TRBV6-5 to TRBJ1-2, with 9 bases lining up with TRBD1. The CDR3 covers 15 residues. From germline, CDR1 is MNHEY and CDR2 SVGAGI. Trimming at V came to 6 bases and at J to 1 base, leaving 6 bases not matched to a gene. CDR3: CASRALGQGNYGYTF. The DNA for the CDR3 is TGTGCCAGCAGGGCCCTGGGACAGGGTAACTATGGCTACACCTTC.

CDR3 amino acids: CASSLIAGVVEQFF. The CDR3 nucleotides read TGTGCCAGCAGCTTGATAGCGGGAGTGGTCGAGCAGTTCTTC. The chain uses TRBV5-6 and TRBJ2-1; 9 nucleotides line up with TRBD2. V lost 1 base, J lost 10 bases, and 6 bases stayed unmatched. There are 14 residues in the CDR3. Germline V gives CDR1 SGHDT, CDR2 YYEEEE.

The V and J genes are TRBV19 and TRBJ1-5; 8 nucleotides agree with TRBD1. V lost 3 bases to trimming and J lost 2 bases; unmatched junction nucleotides: 12. The germline gives CDR1 LNHDA, CDR2 SQIVND (reference sequence). This CDR3 has 18 amino acids. In DNA form, the CDR3 reads TGTGCCAGTAGTATCGGACAGGGCTTCGCGGTGGGCAATCAGCCCCAGCATTTT. Translation gives CASSIGQGFAVGNQPQHF.

CDR3 DNA: TGTGCCAGCAGTTACTCGAGAGGGAACTATGGCTACACCTTC. Its protein is CASSYSRGNYGYTF. The chain combines TRBV6-5 with TRBJ1-2; no firm D call. Trimming took off 0 bases at V and 2 bases at J, with 7 bases between the two ends. The CDR3 contains 14 residues. CDR1 MNHEY and CDR2 SVGAGI come from the germline V gene.

The chain uses TRBV18 and TRBJ1-6, with 8 nucleotides matching TRBD1. Per the germline V gene, CDR1 is KGHSH and CDR2 is LQKENI. This CDR3 is built from 15 residues. The ends lost 1 base at V and 8 bases at J; junction bases unmatched: 4. The CDR3 protein is CASSPQGQADSPLHF. CDR3 coding DNA: TGTGCCAGCTCACCACAGGGACAGGCAGATTCACCCCTCCACTTT.

The genes are TRBV2 and TRBJ2-5; D gene unclear. The CDR3 extends over 13 amino acids. CDR1 and CDR2 (germline): SNHLY, FYNNEI. Trimming left V 4 bases short and J 5 bases short, with 11 bases between. The CDR3 nucleotides read TGTGCCAGCAGTGGAGTAGCCAGCGAGACCCAGTACTTC. Its protein product is CASSGVASETQYF.

In DNA form, the CDR3 reads TGTGCCAGCAGCGGGACTAGCGGGATTTACGAGCAGTACTTC. This sequence encodes CASSGTSGIYEQYF. The genes are TRBV6-2 or TRBV6-3 and TRBJ2-7; 13 nucleotides align to TRBD2. CDR1 is MNHEY and CDR2 is SVGEGT in the germline V gene. This CDR3 spans 14 amino acids. Trimming cost V 6 bases and J 4 bases; bases outside gene matches: 3.

The table lists this clone with a count of one. V and J are TRBV7-2 and TRBJ2-1; 7 nucleotides match TRBD2. CDR3 length: 15 residues. Trimming took 2 bases from V and 3 from J; bases not matched to a gene: 4. Germline V CDR1 and CDR2: SGHTA, FQGNSA. The CDR3 nucleotides read TGTGCCAGCAGCTTACAGGCGGGAGACTACAATGAGCAGTTCTTC. Its protein product is CASSLQAGDYNEQFF.

This clone appeared once. The V gene is TRBV11-2, the J gene TRBJ2-7, with a tentative D call TRBD1 (5 bases). CDR3 length equals 15 residues. The V gene lost 4 bases and the J gene lost 0 bases, with 13 bases spanning the gap. Germline V gene data show CDR1 as SGHAT and CDR2 as FQNNGV. The chain's CDR3 is CASSSPRQSSYEQYF. DNA for the CDR3: TGTGCCAGCAGCTCCCCCCGACAGAGCTCCTACGAGCAGTACTTC.

The chain employs TRBV19 and TRBJ2-5, with 9 nucleotides matching TRBD1. V was clipped by 5 bases and J by 7 bases; unmatched bases: 8. CDR1 is LNHDA and CDR2 is SQIVND in the germline V gene (reference sequence). The CDR3 is 14 residues long. CDR3 coding DNA: TGTGCCAGTAGTGAATACAGGGGGCAGGGGACCCAGTACTTC. Its protein is CASSEYRGQGTQYF.

The chain carries TRBV6-5 and TRBJ2-7; a weak D match, TRBD2 (7 bases). Between the trimmed V and J ends, which lost 10 bases and 2 bases, there was a span of 12 bases. This CDR3 spans 12 amino acids. Germline assignment: CDR1 MNHEY and CDR2 SVGAGI. The CDR3 spells CATTGGTYEQYF. CDR3 nucleotides: TGTGCCACCACGGGGGGCACCTACGAGCAGTACTTC.

CDR3 DNA: TGTGCCAGCAGCCAAGATCCTGCGTATACGCAGTATTTT. It is translated as CASSQDPAYTQYF. The chain carries TRBV3-1 (or the pseudogene TRBV3-2) and TRBJ2-3; D call uncertain. The CDR3 length is 13 residues. The V end was cut by 0 bases, the J end by 7 bases, with 8 bases between. Germline CDR1 and CDR2: LGHDT and YNNKEL (reference sequence).

The rearrangement uses TRBV7-2 and TRBJ1-6; 7 bases match TRBD1. This CDR3 region has 15 residues. The V and J ends lost 5 bases and 6 bases, in that order; junction bases with no gene match: 7. The germline V gene encodes CDR1 SGHTA and CDR2 FQGNSA. The DNA of the CDR3 is TGTGCCAGCAGCCCCGGGACAGTAATTAATTCACCCCTCCACTTT. It encodes CASSPGTVINSPLHF.

The chain's CDR3 is CASTPGQGGNYGYTF. The CDR3 DNA reads TGTGCCAGCACTCCCGGGCAGGGAGGAAACTATGGCTACACCTTC. The chain couples TRBV6-5 to TRBJ1-2, with D possibly being TRBD1 (5 bases). Germline V gene lookup returns CDR1 MNHEY and CDR2 SVGAGI. Trimming removed 7 bases from V and 2 bases from J, with 17 bases in between. This CDR3 has 15 residues.

This clone occurred a few times. J is TRBJ2-5 and V is TRBV5-6; 9 nucleotides match TRBD2. CDR1 is SGHDT and CDR2 is YYEEEE in the germline V gene. V shed 4 bases and J 5 bases; nucleotides not matched to a gene: 12. There are 16 residues in the CDR3. The CDR3 DNA follows: TGTGCCAGCAGCCCTTGGGTAGCGGGAGTCGTGGAGACCCAGTACTTC. Its translation is CASSPWVAGVVETQYF.

This chain joins TRBV3-1 (or the pseudogene TRBV3-2) and TRBJ2-6, with TRBD1 as a possible D gene (6 bases). The germline CDR1 and CDR2 sequences are LGHDT and YNNKEL (reference sequence). CDR3 size: 17 residues. V lost 1 base, J lost 2 bases, and 12 bases lay in between. The chain's CDR3 is CASSQAYPGAGANVLTF. The DNA for the CDR3 is TGTGCCAGCAGCCAAGCTTATCCAGGGGCTGGGGCCAACGTCCTGACTTTC.

In its sample, this clone was seen once. This chain joins TRBV6-2 or TRBV6-3 and TRBJ1-2, with 7 positions matching TRBD1. Germline V lookup: CDR1 MNHEY, CDR2 SVGEGT. This CDR3 comprises 13 residues. V trimming: 4 bases; J trimming: 7 bases; junction bases outside the gene matches: 6. The CDR3 DNA reads TGTGCCAGCAGTTCTACGACAGGGACTGGCTACACCTTC. Its translation is CASSSTTGTGYTF.

This clone has just one count. The chain recombines TRBV9 with TRBJ1-1, with D perhaps TRBD1 (5 bases). This CDR3 is built from 16 residues. Trimming took off 0 bases at V and 5 bases at J, with 17 bases between the two ends. Per germline, CDR1 SGDLS and CDR2 YYNGEE. The CDR3: CASSVGGSGIGTEAFF. CDR3 nucleotide sequence: TGTGCCAGCAGCGTAGGAGGCTCAGGGATCGGGACTGAAGCTTTCTTT.

The rearrangement uses TRBV4-1 and TRBJ1-5, with TRBD1 as a possible D gene (5 bases). Between the trimmed V and J ends, which lost 1 base and 6 bases, there was a span of 13 bases. The CDR3 has 15 residues. Germline CDR1 is MGHRA and CDR2 is YSYEKL. Written as DNA, the CDR3 is TGCGCCAGCAGCCAAGGGCAGGGAGGGAGTCAGCCCCAGCATTTT. Its translation is CASSQGQGGSQPQHF.

The chain carries TRBV5-4 and TRBJ2-3; possibly TRBD1 for D (6 bases). V dropped 3 bases and J dropped 6 bases, with 14 bases sitting between them. The CDR3 is made up of 14 amino acids. Germline V lookup: CDR1 SGHNT, CDR2 YYREEE (reference sequence). CDR3 bases: TGTGCCAGCAGCTCTGGACAGTTCATGGATACGCAGTATTTT. Translation gives CASSSGQFMDTQYF.

This sequence joins TRBV5-1 and TRBJ2-7, with TRBD1 matching 7 bases. The germline V gene encodes CDR1 SGHRS and CDR2 YFSETQ. This CDR3 region has 14 residues. J lost 3 bases, V lost 0 bases, and 3 bases had no gene match. CDR3 in amino acids: CASSLEGADYEQYF. In nucleotides, the CDR3 is TGCGCCAGCAGCTTGGAGGGGGCGGACTACGAGCAGTACTTC.

The chain couples TRBV5-4 to TRBJ1-1; weak D call: TRBD1 (5 bases). The ends were cut back, 2 bases at V and 10 bases at J, with 18 bases in the middle. Germline lookup yields CDR1 SGHNT and CDR2 YYREEE (reference sequence). The CDR3 extends over 14 amino acids. The CDR3 here is CASSFISGIGGAFF. The CDR3 coding sequence is TGTGCCAGCAGCTTTATTTCAGGGATTGGTGGAGCTTTCTTT.

The V gene is TRBV2, the J gene TRBJ2-1; 11 nucleotides agree with TRBD1. J lost 5 bases, V lost 6 bases, and 6 bases had no gene match. Germline V lookup: CDR1 SNHLY, CDR2 FYNNEI. CDR3 length: 15 residues. The CDR3 spells CASRTGQGANNEQFF. The CDR3 DNA follows: TGTGCCAGCAGGACCGGACAGGGGGCAAACAATGAGCAGTTCTTC. Full variable domain (missing parts from reference TRBV2 and TRBJ2-1): EPEVTQTPSHQVTQMGQEVILRCVPISNHLYFYWYRQILGQKVEFLVSFYNNEISEKSEIFDDQFSVERPDGSNFTLKIRSTKLEDSAMYFCASRTGQGANNEQFFGPGTRLTVL.

As to this clone: An end of the junction does not agree with germline; a read error may underlie this. V and J are TRBV7-2 and TRBJ2-1, with TRBD2 matching 11 bases. CDR3 size: 15 residues. The germline gives CDR1 SGHTA, CDR2 FQGNSA. The CDR3 DNA sequence: TGTGCCAGCAGCTTAGGGGGGGAACTAGCGGGAGCCAACCTCTTC. It translates to CASSLGGELAGANLF.

The gene calls are TRBV6-5 and TRBJ1-2, with 7 bases fitting TRBD1. The CDR3 has 14 residues. CDR1 and CDR2 (germline): MNHEY, SVGAGI. V lost 8 bases, J lost 8 bases, and 14 bases stayed unmatched. CDR3: CASRERGRGPGYTF. CDR3 nucleotide sequence: TGTGCCAGCCGGGAGAGGGGGCGCGGACCCGGCTACACCTTC.

The rearrangement links TRBV19 to TRBJ2-3, with 8 bases fitting TRBD1. The length of the CDR3 is 16 residues. After removal of 2 bases from V and 1 base from J, the junction contained 5 bases not matched to a gene. The germline V gene encodes CDR1 LNHDA and CDR2 SQIVND (reference sequence). CDR3 loop: CASSISGGGGTDTQYF. Written as DNA, the CDR3 is TGTGCCAGTAGTATATCAGGGGGCGGTGGCACAGATACGCAGTATTTT.

The V and J genes are TRBV29-1 and TRBJ1-2; 7 bases agree with TRBD1. Germline lookup yields CDR1 SQVTM and CDR2 ANQGSEA. The CDR3 spans 13 residues. The ends lost 6 bases at V and 9 bases at J; junction bases unmatched: 13. The CDR3 loop reads CSVAGEQGISYTF. CDR3 sequence (DNA): TGCAGCGTGGCCGGGGAACAGGGGATAAGCTACACCTTC.